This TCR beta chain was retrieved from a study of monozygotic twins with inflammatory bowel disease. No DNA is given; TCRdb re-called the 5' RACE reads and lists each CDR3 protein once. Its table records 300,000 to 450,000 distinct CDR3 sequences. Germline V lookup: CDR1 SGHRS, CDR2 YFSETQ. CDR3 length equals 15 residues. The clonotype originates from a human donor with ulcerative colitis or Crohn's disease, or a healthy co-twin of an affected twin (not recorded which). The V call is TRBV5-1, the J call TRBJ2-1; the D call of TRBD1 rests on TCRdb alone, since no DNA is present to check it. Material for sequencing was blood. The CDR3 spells CASSPRTGRDNEQFF.